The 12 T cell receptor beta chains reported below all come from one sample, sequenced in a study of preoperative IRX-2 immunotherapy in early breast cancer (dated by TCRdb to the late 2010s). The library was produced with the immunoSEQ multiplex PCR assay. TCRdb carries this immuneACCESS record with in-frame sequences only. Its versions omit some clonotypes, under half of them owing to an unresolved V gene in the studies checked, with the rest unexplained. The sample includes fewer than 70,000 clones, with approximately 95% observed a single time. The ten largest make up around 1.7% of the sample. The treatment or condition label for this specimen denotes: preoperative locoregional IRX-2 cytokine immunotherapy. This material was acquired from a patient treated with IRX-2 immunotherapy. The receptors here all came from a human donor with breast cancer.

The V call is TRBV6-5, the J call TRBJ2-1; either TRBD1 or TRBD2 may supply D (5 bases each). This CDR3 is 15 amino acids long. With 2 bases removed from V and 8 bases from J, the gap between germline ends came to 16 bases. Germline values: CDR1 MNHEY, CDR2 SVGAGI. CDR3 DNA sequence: TGTGCCAGCAGTTACGACCGGGACCTAGGGTATGAGCAGTTCTTC. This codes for CASSYDRDLGYEQFF.

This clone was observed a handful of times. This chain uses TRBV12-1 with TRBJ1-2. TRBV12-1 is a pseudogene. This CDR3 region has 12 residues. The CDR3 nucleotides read TGTGCCAGCAGCTTTGGGTGGGATGGCTACACCTTC. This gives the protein CASSFGWDGYTF.

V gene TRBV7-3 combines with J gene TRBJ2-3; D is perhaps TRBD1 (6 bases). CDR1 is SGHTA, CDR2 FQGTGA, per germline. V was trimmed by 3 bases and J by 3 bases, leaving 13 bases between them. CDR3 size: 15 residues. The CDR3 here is CASSLLGASTDTQYF. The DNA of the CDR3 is TGTGCCAGCAGCTTGTTGGGGGCATCAACAGATACGCAGTATTTT.

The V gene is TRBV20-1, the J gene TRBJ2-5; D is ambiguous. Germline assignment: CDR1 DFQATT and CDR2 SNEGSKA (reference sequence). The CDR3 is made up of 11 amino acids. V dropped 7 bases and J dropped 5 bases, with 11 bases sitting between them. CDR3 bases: TGCAGTGTTGACCCCGGGGAGACCCAGTACTTC. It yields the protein CSVDPGETQYF.

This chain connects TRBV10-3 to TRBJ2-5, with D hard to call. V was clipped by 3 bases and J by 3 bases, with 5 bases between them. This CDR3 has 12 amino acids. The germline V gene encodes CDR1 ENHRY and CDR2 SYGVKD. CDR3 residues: CAISEGKETQYF. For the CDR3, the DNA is TGTGCCATCAGTGAAGGGAAAGAGACCCAGTACTTC.

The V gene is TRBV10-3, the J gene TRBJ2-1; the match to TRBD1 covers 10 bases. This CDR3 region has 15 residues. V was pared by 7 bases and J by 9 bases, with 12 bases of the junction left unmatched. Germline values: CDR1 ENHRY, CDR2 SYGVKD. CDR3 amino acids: CAIMGTGEWNSEQFF. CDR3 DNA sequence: TGTGCCATCATGGGGACAGGGGAGTGGAATAGTGAGCAGTTCTTC.

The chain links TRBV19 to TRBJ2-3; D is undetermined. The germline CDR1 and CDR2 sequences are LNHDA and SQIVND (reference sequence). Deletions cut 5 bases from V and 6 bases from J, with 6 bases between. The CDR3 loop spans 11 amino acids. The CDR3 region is CASSSRDTQYF. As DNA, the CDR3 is TGTGCCAGTAGTTCGCGCGATACGCAGTATTTT.

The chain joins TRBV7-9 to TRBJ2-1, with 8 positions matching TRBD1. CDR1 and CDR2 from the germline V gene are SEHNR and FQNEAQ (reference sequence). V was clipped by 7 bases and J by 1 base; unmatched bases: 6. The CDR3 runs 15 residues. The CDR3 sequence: CASNEDRVSYNEQFF. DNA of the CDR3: TGTGCCAGCAACGAGGACAGGGTGTCCTACAATGAGCAGTTCTTC.

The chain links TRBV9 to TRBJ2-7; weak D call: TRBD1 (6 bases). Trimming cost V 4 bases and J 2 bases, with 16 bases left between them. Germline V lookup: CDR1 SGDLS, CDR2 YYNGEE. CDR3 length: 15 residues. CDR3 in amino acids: CASSPNLAGAYEQYF. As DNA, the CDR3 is TGTGCCAGCAGCCCGAACCTGGCAGGGGCCTACGAGCAGTACTTC.

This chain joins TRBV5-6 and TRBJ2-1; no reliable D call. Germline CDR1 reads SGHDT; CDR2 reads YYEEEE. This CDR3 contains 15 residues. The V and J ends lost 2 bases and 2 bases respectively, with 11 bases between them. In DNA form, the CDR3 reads TGTGCCAGCAGCTTTAGTGGTACTCCCTACAATGAGCAGTTCTTC. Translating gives CASSFSGTPYNEQFF.

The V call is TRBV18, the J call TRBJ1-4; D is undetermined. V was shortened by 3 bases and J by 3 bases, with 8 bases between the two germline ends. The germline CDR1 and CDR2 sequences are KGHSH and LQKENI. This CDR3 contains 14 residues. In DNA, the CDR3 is TGTGCCAGCTCACCTACACAAGCTAATGAAAAACTGTTTTTT. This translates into CASSPTQANEKLFF. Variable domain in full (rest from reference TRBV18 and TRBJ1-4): NAGVMQNPRHLVRRRGQEARLRCSPMKGHSHVYWYRQLPEEGLKFMVYLQKENIIDESGMPKERFSAEFPKEGPSILRIQQVVRGDSAAYFCASSPTQANEKLFFGSGTQLSVL.

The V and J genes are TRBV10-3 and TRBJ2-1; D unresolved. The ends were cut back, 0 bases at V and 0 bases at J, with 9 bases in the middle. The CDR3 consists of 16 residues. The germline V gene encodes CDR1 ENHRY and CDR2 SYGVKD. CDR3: CAISESGLSSYNEQFF. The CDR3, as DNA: TGTGCCATCAGTGAGTCGGGATTGAGCTCCTACAATGAGCAGTTCTTC.